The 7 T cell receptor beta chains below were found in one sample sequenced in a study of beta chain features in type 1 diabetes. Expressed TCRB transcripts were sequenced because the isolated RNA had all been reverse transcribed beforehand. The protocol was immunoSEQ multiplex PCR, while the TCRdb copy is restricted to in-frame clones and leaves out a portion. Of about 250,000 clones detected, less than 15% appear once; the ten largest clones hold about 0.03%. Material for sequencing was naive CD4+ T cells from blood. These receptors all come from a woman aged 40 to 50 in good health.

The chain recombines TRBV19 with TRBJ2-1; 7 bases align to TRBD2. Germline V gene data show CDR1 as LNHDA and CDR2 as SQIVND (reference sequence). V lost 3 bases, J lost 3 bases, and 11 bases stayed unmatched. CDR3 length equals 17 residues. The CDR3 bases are TGTGCCAGTAGTATTCGGGCACCGGGGGGTCACTACAATGAGCAGTTCTTC. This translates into CASSIRAPGGHYNEQFF. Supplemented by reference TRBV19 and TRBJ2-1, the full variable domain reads DGGITQSPKYLFRKEGQNVTLSCEQNLNHDAMYWYRQDPGQGLRLIYYSQIVNDFQKGDIAEGYSVSREKKESFPLTVTSAQKNPTAFYLCASSIRAPGGHYNEQFFGPGTRLTVL.

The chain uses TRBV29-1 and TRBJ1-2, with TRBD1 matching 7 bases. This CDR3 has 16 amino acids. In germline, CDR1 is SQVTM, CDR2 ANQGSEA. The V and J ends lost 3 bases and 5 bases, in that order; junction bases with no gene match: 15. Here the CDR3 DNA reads TGCAGCGTTGACAGGGGGTTGAGGGGTCGCTTATATGGCTACACCTTC. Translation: CSVDRGLRGRLYGYTF.

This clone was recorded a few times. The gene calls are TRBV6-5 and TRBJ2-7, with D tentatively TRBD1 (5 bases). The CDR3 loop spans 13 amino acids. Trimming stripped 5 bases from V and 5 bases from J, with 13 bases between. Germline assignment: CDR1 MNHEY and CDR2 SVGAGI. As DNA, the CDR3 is TGTGCCAGCAGTGCAACAGGTCAGCACGAGCAGTACTTC. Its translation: CASSATGQHEQYF.

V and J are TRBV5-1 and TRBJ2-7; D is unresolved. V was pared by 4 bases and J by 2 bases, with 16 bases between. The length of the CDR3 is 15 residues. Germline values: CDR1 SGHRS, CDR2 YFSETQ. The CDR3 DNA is TGCGCCAGCAGCCCCCCTGTGGCAGGTACCTACGAGCAGTACTTC. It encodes CASSPPVAGTYEQYF. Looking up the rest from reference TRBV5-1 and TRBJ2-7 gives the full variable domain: KAGVTQTPRYLIKTRGQQVTLSCSPISGHRSVSWYQQTPGQGLQFLFEYFSETQRNKGNFPGRFSGRQFSNSRSEMNVSTLELGDSALYLCASSPPVAGTYEQYFGPGTRLTVT.

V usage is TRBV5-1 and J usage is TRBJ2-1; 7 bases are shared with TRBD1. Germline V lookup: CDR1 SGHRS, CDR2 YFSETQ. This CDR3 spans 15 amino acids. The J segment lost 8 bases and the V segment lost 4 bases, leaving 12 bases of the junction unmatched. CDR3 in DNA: TGCGCCAGCAGCGTCCTCGGGACAGCAAAGGATGAGCAGTTCTTC. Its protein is CASSVLGTAKDEQFF.

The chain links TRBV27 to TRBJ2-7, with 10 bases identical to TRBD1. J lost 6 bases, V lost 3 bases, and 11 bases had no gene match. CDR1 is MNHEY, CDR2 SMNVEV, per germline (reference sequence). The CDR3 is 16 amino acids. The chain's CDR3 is CASSFRSGTGDVEQYF. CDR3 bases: TGTGCCAGCAGTTTTAGGTCGGGGACAGGGGATGTCGAGCAGTACTTC.

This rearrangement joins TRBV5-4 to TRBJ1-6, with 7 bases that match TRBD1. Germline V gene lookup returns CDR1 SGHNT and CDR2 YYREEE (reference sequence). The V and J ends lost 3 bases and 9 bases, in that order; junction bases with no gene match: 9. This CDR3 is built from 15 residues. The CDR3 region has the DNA TGTGCCAGCAGCTCTCAGGGACAGTCCTTTTCACCCCTCCACTTT. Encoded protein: CASSSQGQSFSPLHF.